This is a list of T cell receptor beta chains from one sample in a study of cytomegalovirus exposure and HLA in healthy donors. Repertoires were generated with immunoSEQ multiplex PCR, while TCRdb's copy carries only in-frame clones and drops some. The repertoire holds roughly 100,000 clones, with roughly 80% as singletons. Sequenced sample: PBMCs. The receptors stem from a woman between 35 and 50 years old in good health and CMV-seropositive. CDR3s include the opening cysteine and the closing phenylalanine or tryptophan. Each record gives: CDR3 protein, CDR3 DNA, D gene, clone size, J gene, V gene. A D gene is named only where the DNA matches it firmly. Some rows mark clone size as missing; the rest say once, few, many or name a class of expanded clone.

CASSFQGFETQYF | TGTGCCAGCAGTTTCCAGGGTTTTGAGACCCAGTACTTC | . | . | TRBJ2-5 | TRBV27
CASSLAYRGSGNTIYF | TGTGCCAGCAGCTTAGCGTACAGGGGCTCTGGAAACACCATATATTTT | TRBD1 | . | TRBJ1-3 | TRBV7-6
CASSLIGGGRETQYF | TGCGCCAGCAGCTTGATAGGGGGCGGAAGGGAGACCCAGTACTTC | TRBD1 | . | TRBJ2-5 | TRBV5-1
CASSLTRDRAGQPQHF | TGTGCCAGCAGCCTCACCCGGGACAGGGCTGGTCAGCCCCAGCATTTT | TRBD1 | large | TRBJ1-5 | TRBV7-7
CASSSIGGSPLTGEQYF | TGTGCCAGCAGCTCTATTGGAGGAAGTCCTTTGACCGGCGAGCAGTACTTC | . | . | TRBJ2-7 | TRBV11-2
CASSLGNRDNEQYF | TGTGCCAGCAGCTTAGGGAACAGGGATAACGAGCAGTACTTC | . | . | TRBJ2-7 | TRBV7-3
CASTGYSGLGAKNIQYF | TGTGCCAGTACCGGATACTCAGGGTTAGGGGCCAAAAACATTCAGTACTTC | . | . | TRBJ2-4 | TRBV19
CASSLAGGLISDTQYF | TGTGCCAGCAGCTTAGCGGGGGGGCTAATTTCAGATACGCAGTATTTT | . | . | TRBJ2-3 | TRBV7-6
CASSPRDRDPVGYGYTF | TGCGCCAGCAGCCCCCGGGACAGGGACCCGGTAGGCTATGGCTACACCTTC | TRBD1 | few | TRBJ1-2 | TRBV5-1
CASSERGTGYNEQFF | TGTGCCAGCAGTGAACGGGGGACTGGGTACAATGAGCAGTTCTTC | . | . | TRBJ2-1 | TRBV6-1
CASSLRPSGGLHSGANVLTF | TGTGCCAGTAGTTTGCGTCCGTCAGGGGGCCTCCACTCTGGGGCCAACGTCCTGACTTTC | TRBD1 | . | TRBJ2-6 | TRBV19
CASSEWDSRFNYGYTF | TGTGCCAGCAGTGAATGGGACAGTCGCTTTAACTATGGCTACACCTTC | TRBD1 | . | TRBJ1-2 | TRBV2
CASSEGWTSGTYEQYF | TGCGCCAGCAGTGAAGGATGGACTAGCGGGACGTACGAGCAGTACTTC | TRBD2 | . | TRBJ2-7 | TRBV10-2
CASSYGARGPETQYF | TGTGCCAGCAGTTACGGGGCTAGGGGTCCAGAGACCCAGTACTTC | . | . | TRBJ2-5 | TRBV6-6
CASSSRGFIQYF | TGTGCCTCCTCTAGCAGGGGTTTCATTCAGTACTTC | . | . | TRBJ2-4 | TRBV28
CASSVGQVSSYNEQFF | TGTGCCAGCAGCGTCGGACAGGTCAGCTCCTACAATGAGCAGTTCTTC | TRBD1 | . | TRBJ2-1 | TRBV5-5
CASSLRTGIIGNQPQHF | TGTGCCAGCAGTCTTCGGACAGGGATAATCGGCAATCAGCCCCAGCATTTT | TRBD1 | . | TRBJ1-5 | TRBV28
CASSYSGTAYEPQHF | TGTGCCAGCAGTTACTCCGGGACAGCGTACGAACCCCAGCATTTT | TRBD1 | few | TRBJ1-5 | TRBV6-5
CASSESTGHTGELFF | TGCGCCAGCAGTGAGTCGACAGGGCACACCGGGGAGCTGTTTTTT | TRBD1 | . | TRBJ2-2 | TRBV10-1
CASSEQVDGNTIYF | TGTGCCAGCTCGGAACAGGTAGACGGAAACACCATATATTTT | . | . | TRBJ1-3 | TRBV10-3
CASSRGTSGKETQYF | TGTGCCAGCAGCCGAGGGACTAGCGGAAAAGAGACCCAGTACTTC | TRBD2 | . | TRBJ2-5 | TRBV5-8